Presented here are 9 T cell receptor delta chains from one specimen sequenced in a study of γδ T cells in repeated Plasmodium falciparum infection (dated by TCRdb to the early 2020s). The protocol used for the library was multiplex PCR. Sequencing was carried out with an Illumina MiSeq. For TCRdb, the public reads were processed anew by CATT, and duplicate DNA sequences were folded into one row. This sample holds roughly 86,000 delta-chain clones; over 1.3% were observed only once. The ten biggest clones cover roughly 8.1% of the sample. For bulk TCR repertoire analysis, Vgamma9/Vdelta2+ and Vdelta2-negative gammadelta T cell populations were isolated by flow sorting from peripheral blood mononuclear cells. Sequences were obtained from gamma-delta T cells from blood. All receptors come from a pool of human donors (malaria-infected and uninfected, not separated).

This clone has more than one count but fewer than ten. The TCRdb record carries a much larger clone's protein, which differs from this DNA's translation at residue 13; a read error is the likely cause, and the protein listed here is the DNA translation. This chain uses TRDV2 with TRDJ1, with TRDD3 matching 13 bases. No J gene was available from TCRdb, and it was assigned here by a germline match of the DNA. J lost 7 bases, V lost 3 bases, and 25 bases had no gene match. Germline loops: CDR1 GEAIGNYY, CDR2 EKD. The length of the CDR3 is 21 residues. In nucleotides, the CDR3 is TGTGCCTGTGACGACGCATTCTATACTGGGGGATACGGCCCCTCGTCTCCTAAACTCATCTTT. Translation: CACDDAFYTGGYGPSSPKLIF.

Points on this clone: This probably arose from a read error, given a far larger clone one base away. Other DNA variants within this sample encode the same CDR3. The chain joins TRDV2 to TRDJ1; 10 bases are a match to TRDD3. The junction had 23 bases not matched to a gene; V was cut back by 5 bases and J by 0 bases. This CDR3 contains 21 residues. The germline V gene has CDR1 GEAIGNYY and CDR2 EKD. CDR3: CACASLSGMGTTGGYTDKLIF. CDR3 nucleotide sequence: TGTGCCTGTGCTTCATTAAGCGGGATGGGAACTACTGGGGGATACACCGATAAACTCATCTTT.

At least ten counts were recorded for this clone. The chain has TRDV2 and TRDJ3; unclear D gene. This CDR3 comprises 18 residues. The germline V gene has CDR1 GEAIGNYY and CDR2 EKD. The V gene lost 0 bases and the J gene lost 4 bases, with 15 bases spanning the gap. Here the CDR3 reads CACDTVNKLTWDTRQMFF. The CDR3 DNA reads TGTGCCTGTGACACCGTTAATAAACTGACTTGGGACACCCGACAGATGTTTTTC.

This clone was picked up many times. The chain employs TRDV1 and TRDJ1; 10 bases align to TRDD3. This CDR3 is built from 15 residues. The V and J ends lost 3 bases and 11 bases, in that order; junction bases with no gene match: 12. Germline lookup yields CDR1 TSWWSYY and CDR2 QGS. The CDR3 bases are TGTGCTCTTGGGGACCTGGTTCCTACTGGGGGATTCCTCATCTTT. Protein sequence: CALGDLVPTGGFLIF.

A word on this clone: TCRdb's listed protein matches a much larger clone and diverges from this DNA's translation at residue 12, likely through a read error; the protein shown comes from the DNA. The J gene is TRDJ1, the V gene TRDV3; D may be TRDD3 (6 bases). The J gene was not available in TCRdb and was assigned here by matching the DNA to germline segments. CDR1 and CDR2 (germline): TVYSNPD, GDNSRS (reference sequence). Deletions cut 3 bases from V and 10 bases from J, with 27 bases between. The CDR3 spans 15 residues. CDR3 region: CALVLPPGIRGRLIF. CDR3 coding DNA: TGTGCCTTAGTTCTTCCCCCGGGGATTAGGGGTAGACTCATCTTT. Combining the CDR3 with reference TRDV3 and TRDJ1 gives the whole variable domain CDKVTQSSPDQTVASGSEVVLLCTYDTVYSNPDLFWYRIRPDYSFQFVFYGDNSRSEGADFTQGRFSVKHILTQKAFHLVISPVRTEDSATYYCALVLPPGIRGRLIFGKGTRVTVEP.

Only a few counts were recorded for this clone. The TCRdb record carries a much larger clone's protein, which differs from this DNA's translation at residue 11; a read error is the likely cause, and the protein listed here is the DNA translation. The V gene is TRDV2, the J gene TRDJ1; 8 bases align to TRDD3. The J gene was not available in TCRdb and was assigned here by matching the DNA to germline segments. Germline V lookup: CDR1 GEAIGNYY, CDR2 EKD. CDR3 size: 16 residues. The junction had 13 bases not matched to a gene; V was cut back by 5 bases and J by 3 bases. The CDR3, as DNA: TGTGCCTGTGTTTGGCTGGGGGACCCTCACGCCGATAAACTCATCTTT. It encodes CACVWLGDPHADKLIF.

This clone was counted many times. This likely came from a read error, as a far larger clone is one base away. Other DNA sequences in this sample translate to the same CDR3. This chain uses TRDV1 with TRDJ1; D may be TRDD3 (6 bases). V was clipped by 1 base and J by 3 bases, with 27 bases between them. There are 20 residues in the CDR3. The germline V gene encodes CDR1 TSWWSYY and CDR2 QGS. The CDR3 coding sequence is TGTGCTCTTGGGGAACCAGCCAACGTCCTCCACATACTGGGTCCCGATAAACTCATCTTT. Translation gives CALGEPANVLHILGPDKLIF.

In this sample, this clone turned up a few times. This sequence is one base from a far larger clone and is likely a read error. The sample carries other DNA sequences with the same CDR3. The chain has TRDV2 and TRDJ3; 8 bases match TRDD3. J gave up 3 bases and V 0 bases, and 18 bases lay outside the gene matches. Germline V CDR1 and CDR2: GEAIGNYY, EKD. This CDR3 is 22 amino acids long. The CDR3 DNA sequence: TGTGCCTGTGACACCGTGTCTCTGGGGGAGACAAACGGGGTCTGGGACACCCGACAGATGTTTTTC. This encodes CACDTVSLGETNGVWDTRQMFF.

A few counts support this clone. The TCRdb record carries a much larger clone's protein, which differs from this DNA's translation at residue 11; a read error is the likely cause, and the protein listed here is the DNA translation. The V gene is TRDV1, the J gene TRDJ1; the D gene is possibly TRDD3 (5 bases). Per germline, CDR1 TSWWSYY and CDR2 QGS. This CDR3 comprises 21 residues. Trimming stripped 1 base from V and 0 bases from J, with 27 bases between. CDR3: CALGERPRYWRMVRYTDKLIF. The CDR3, as DNA: TGTGCTCTTGGGGAACGTCCGAGGTACTGGAGAATGGTTCGGTACACCGATAAACTCATCTTT.